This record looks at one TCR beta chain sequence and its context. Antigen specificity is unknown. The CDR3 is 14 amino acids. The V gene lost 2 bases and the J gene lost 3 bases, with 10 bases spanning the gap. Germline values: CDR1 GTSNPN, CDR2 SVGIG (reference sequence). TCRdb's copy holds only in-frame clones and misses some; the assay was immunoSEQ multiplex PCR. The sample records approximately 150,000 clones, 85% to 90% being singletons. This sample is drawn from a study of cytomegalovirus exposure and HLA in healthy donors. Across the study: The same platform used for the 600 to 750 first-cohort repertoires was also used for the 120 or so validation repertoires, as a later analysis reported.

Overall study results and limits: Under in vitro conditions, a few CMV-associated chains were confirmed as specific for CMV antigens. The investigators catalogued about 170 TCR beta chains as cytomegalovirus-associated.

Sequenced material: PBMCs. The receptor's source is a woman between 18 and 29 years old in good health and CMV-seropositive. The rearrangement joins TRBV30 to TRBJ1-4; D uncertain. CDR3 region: CAWSRGGANEKLFF. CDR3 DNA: TGTGCCTGGAGTAGAGGAGGTGCTAATGAAAAACTGTTTTTT. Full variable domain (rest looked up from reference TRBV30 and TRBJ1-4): SQTIHQWPATLVQPVGSPLSLECTVEGTSNPNLYWYRQAAGRGLQLLFYSVGIGQISSEVPQNLSASRPQDRQFILSSKKLLLSDSGFYLCAWSRGGANEKLFFGSGTQLSVL.